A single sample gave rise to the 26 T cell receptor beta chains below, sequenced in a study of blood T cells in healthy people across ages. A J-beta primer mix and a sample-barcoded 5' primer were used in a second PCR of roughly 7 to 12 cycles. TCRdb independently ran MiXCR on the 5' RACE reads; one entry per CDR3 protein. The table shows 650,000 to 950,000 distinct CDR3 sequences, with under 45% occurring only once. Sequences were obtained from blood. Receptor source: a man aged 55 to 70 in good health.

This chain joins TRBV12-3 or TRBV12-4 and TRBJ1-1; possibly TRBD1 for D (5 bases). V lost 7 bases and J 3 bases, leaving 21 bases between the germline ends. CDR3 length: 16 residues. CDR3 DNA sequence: TGTGCCAGCACCTCTCAGGGTAAGGGTAAAGACACTGAAGCTTTCTTT. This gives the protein CASTSQGKGKDTEAFF.

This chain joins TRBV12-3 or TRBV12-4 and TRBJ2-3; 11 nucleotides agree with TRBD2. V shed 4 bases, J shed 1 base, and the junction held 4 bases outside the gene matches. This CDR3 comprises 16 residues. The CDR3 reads CASSSSGGTRTDTQYF. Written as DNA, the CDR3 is TGTGCCAGCAGTTCTAGCGGGGGGACCCGCACAGATACGCAGTATTTT.

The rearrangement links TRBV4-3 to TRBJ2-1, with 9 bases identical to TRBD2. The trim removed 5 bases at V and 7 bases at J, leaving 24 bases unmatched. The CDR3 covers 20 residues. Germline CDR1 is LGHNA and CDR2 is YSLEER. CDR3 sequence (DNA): TGCGCCAGCAGCGAGTTCGGATTCCTCTCTAGCGGGGCGCTTCGAAATGAGCAGTTCTTC. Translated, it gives CASSEFGFLSSGALRNEQFF.

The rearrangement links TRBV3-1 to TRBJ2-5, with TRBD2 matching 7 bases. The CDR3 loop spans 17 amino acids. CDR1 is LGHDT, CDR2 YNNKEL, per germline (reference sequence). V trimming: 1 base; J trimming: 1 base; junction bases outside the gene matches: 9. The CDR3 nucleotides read TGTGCCAGCAGCCAAGGCGGGGGAGCTTGGGGCCAAGAGACCCAGTACTTC. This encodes CASSQGGGAWGQETQYF.

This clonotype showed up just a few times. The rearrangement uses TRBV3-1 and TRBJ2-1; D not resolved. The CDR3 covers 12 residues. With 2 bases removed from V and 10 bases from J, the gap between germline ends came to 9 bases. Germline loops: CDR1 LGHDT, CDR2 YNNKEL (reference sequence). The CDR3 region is CASSQTNREQFF. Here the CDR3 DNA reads TGTGCCAGCAGCCAAACAAACAGAGAGCAGTTCTTC.

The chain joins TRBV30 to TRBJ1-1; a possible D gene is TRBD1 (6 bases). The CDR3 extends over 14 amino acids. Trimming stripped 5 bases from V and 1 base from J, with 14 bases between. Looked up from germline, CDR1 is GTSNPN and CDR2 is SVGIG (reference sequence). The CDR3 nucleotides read TGTGCCTGGGGAGAGGGGGGGTGGAACACTGAAGCTTTCTTT. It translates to CAWGEGGWNTEAFF. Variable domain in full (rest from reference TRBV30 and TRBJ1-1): SQTIHQWPATLVQPVGSPLSLECTVEGTSNPNLYWYRQAAGRGLQLLFYSVGIGQISSEVPQNLSASRPQDRQFILSSKKLLLSDSGFYLCAWGEGGWNTEAFFGQGTRLTVV.

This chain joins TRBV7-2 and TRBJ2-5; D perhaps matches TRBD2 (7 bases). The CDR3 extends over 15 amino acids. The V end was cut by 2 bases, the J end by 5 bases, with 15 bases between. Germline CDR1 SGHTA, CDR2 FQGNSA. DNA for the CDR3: TGTGCCAGCAGCTTAACAAGGGGGGAGGGGGAGACCCAGTACTTC. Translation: CASSLTRGEGETQYF.

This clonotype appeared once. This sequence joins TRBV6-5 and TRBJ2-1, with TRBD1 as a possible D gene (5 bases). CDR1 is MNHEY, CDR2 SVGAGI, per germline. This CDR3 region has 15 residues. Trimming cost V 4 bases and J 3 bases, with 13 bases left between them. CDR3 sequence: CASSSGQGDYNEQFF. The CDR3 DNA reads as TGTGCCAGCAGTTCCGGCCAAGGGGACTACAATGAGCAGTTCTTC.

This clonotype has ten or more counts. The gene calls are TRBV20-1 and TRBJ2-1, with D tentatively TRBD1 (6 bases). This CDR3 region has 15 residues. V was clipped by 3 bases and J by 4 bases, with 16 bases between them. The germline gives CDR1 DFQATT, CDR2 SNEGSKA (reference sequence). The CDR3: CSASLRGGRYNEQFF. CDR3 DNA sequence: TGCAGTGCTAGTTTACGTGGGGGCCGGTACAATGAGCAGTTCTTC.

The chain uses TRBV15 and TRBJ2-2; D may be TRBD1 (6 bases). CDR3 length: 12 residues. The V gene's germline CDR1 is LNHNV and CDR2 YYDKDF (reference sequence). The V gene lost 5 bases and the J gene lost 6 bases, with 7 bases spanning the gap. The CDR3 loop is CATSQGSGELFF. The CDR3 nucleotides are TGTGCCACCAGCCAGGGGTCCGGGGAGCTGTTTTTT.

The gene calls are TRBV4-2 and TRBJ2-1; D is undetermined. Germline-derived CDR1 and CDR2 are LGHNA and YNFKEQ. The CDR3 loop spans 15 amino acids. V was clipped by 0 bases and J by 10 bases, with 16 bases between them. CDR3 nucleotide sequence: TGTGCCAGCAGCCAAGATCTACTGATGAAGGAAGAGCAGTTCTTC. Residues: CASSQDLLMKEEQFF.

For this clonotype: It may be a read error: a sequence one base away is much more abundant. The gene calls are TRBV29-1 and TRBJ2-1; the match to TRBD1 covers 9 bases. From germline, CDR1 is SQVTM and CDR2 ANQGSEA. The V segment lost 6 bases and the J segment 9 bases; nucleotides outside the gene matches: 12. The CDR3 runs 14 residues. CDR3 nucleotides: TGCAGCGTACTCCGGGACAGGGCCCCAGGTGAGCAGTTCTTC. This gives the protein CSVLRDRAPGEQFF.

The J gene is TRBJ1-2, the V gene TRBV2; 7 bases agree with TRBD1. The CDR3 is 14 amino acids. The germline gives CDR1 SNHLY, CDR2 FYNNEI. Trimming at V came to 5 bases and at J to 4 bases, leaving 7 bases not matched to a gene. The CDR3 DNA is TGTGCCAGCAGTTCGACAGGGATCGGCTATGGCTACACCTTC. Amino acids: CASSSTGIGYGYTF.

CDR3 nucleotides: TGTGCCAGCAAACGGGTTTCTTCTCAAGAGACCCAGTACTTC. Translating gives CASKRVSSQETQYF. The V call is TRBV6-2 or TRBV6-3, the J call TRBJ2-5; D is undetermined. This CDR3 contains 14 residues. V gave up 7 bases and J gave up 2 bases, with 14 bases separating them. Per germline, CDR1 MNHEY and CDR2 SVGEGT.

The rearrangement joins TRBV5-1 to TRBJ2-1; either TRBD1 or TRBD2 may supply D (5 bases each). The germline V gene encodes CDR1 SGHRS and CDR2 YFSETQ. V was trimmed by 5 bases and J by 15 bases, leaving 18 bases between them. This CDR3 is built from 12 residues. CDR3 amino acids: CASRTEARGTFF. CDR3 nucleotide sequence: TGCGCCAGCAGGACAGAGGCCCGAGGGACGTTCTTC. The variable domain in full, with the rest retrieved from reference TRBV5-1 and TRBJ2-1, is KAGVTQTPRYLIKTRGQQVTLSCSPISGHRSVSWYQQTPGQGLQFLFEYFSETQRNKGNFPGRFSGRQFSNSRSEMNVSTLELGDSALYLCASRTEARGTFFGPGTRLTVL.

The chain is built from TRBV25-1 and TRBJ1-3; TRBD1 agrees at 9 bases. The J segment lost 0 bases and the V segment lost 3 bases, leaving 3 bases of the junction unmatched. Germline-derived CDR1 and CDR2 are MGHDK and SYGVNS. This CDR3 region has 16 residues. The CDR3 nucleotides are TGTGCCAGCAGTGAGGGGACAGGGCCCTCTGGAAACACCATATATTTT. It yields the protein CASSEGTGPSGNTIYF.

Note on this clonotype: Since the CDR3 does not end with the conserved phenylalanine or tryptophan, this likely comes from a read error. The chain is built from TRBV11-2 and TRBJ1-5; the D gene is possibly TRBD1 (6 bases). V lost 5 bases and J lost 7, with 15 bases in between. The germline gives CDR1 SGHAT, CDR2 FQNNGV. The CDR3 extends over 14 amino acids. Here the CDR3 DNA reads TGTGCCAGCAGCGACGGGACATCCCGGCAGCCCCAGCATTGT. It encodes CASSDGTSRQPQHC.

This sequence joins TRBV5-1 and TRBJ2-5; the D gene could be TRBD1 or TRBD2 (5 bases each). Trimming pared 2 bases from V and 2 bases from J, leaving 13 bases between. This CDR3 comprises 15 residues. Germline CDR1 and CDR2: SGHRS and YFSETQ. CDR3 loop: CASSFWDPSQETQYF. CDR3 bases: TGCGCCAGCAGCTTTTGGGACCCTAGTCAAGAGACCCAGTACTTC.

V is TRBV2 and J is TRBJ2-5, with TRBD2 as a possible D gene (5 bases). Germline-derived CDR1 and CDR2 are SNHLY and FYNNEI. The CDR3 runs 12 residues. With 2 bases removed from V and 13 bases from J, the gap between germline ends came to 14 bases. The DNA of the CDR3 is TGTGCCAGCAGTGAAAGGTCGGGATTTCGGTACTTC. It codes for CASSERSGFRYF.

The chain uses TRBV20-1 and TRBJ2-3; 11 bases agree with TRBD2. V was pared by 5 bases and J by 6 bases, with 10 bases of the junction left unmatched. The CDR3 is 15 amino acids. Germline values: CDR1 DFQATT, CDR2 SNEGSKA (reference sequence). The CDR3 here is CSAPDPSGRRDTQYF. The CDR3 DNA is TGCAGTGCTCCGGATCCTAGCGGGAGGAGGGATACGCAGTATTTT.

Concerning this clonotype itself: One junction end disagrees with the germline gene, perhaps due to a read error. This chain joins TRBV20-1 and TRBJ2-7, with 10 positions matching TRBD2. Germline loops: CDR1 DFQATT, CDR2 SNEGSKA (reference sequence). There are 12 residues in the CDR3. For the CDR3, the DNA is TGCGGTGCTAGCGGGGGCCTTTACGAGCAGTACTTC. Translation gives CGASGGLYEQYF.

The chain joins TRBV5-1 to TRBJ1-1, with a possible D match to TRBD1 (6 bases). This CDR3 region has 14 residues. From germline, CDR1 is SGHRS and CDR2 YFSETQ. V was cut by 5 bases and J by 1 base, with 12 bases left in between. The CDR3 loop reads CASRPGAANTEAFF. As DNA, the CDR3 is TGCGCCAGCAGACCGGGGGCAGCGAACACTGAAGCTTTCTTT.

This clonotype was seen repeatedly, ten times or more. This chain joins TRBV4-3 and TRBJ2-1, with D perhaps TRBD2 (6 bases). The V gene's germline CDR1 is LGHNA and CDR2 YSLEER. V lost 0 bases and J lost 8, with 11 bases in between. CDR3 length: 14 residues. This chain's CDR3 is CASSQEFGEDEQFF. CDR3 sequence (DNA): TGCGCCAGCAGCCAAGAGTTCGGGGAGGATGAGCAGTTCTTC.

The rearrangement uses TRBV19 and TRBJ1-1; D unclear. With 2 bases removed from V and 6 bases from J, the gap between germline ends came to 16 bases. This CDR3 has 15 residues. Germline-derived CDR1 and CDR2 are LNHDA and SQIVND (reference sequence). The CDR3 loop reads CASSITRTSISEAFF. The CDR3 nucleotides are TGTGCCAGTAGTATAACCCGGACCAGTATTTCTGAAGCTTTCTTT.

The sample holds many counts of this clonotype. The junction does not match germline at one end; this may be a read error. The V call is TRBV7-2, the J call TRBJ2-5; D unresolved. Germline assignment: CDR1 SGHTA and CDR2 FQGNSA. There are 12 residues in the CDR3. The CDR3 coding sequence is TGCGCCAGCAGCCTCCCCCAAGAGACCCAGTACTTC. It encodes CASSLPQETQYF.

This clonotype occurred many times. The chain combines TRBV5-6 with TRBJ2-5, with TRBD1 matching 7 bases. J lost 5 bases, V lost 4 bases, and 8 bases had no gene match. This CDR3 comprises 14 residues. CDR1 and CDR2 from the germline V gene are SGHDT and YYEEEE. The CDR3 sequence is CASSPPGQAETQYF. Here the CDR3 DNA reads TGTGCCAGCAGCCCCCCCGGACAGGCCGAGACCCAGTACTTC. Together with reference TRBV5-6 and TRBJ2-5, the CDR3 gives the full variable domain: DAGVTQSPTHLIKTRGQQVTLRCSPKSGHDTVSWYQQALGQGPQFIFQYYEEEERQRGNFPDRFSGHQFPNYSSELNVNALLLGDSALYLCASSPPGQAETQYFGPGTRLLVL.